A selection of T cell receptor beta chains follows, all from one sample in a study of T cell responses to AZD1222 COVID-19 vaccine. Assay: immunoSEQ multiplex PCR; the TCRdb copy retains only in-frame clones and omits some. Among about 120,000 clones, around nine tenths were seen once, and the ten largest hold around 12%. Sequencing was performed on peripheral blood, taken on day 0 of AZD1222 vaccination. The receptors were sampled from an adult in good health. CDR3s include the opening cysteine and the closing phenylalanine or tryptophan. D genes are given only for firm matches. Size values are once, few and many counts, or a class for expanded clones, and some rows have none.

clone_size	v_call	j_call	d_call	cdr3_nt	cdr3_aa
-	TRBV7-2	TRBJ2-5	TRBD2	TGTGCCAGCAGCCGTAGCGGGGTCGGAGAGACCCAGTACTTC	CASSRSGVGETQYF
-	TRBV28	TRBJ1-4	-	TGTGCCAGCAGCTCCCACTCGGGCACCTCGGGAGGAACTAATGAAAAACTGTTTTTT	CASSSHSGTSGGTNEKLFF
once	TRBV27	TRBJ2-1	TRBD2	TGTGCCAGCAGTCTGCTCACGGGGGGTAGCGGGAGCTATGAGCAGTTCTTC	CASSLLTGGSGSYEQFF
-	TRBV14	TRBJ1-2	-	TGTGCCAGCAGCTCCGTCGGGGTCCACTATGGCTACACCTTC	CASSSVGVHYGYTF
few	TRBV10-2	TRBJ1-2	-	TGCGCCAGCAGTGAGACAGGCCCCCAGGGGTACACCTTC	CASSETGPQGYTF
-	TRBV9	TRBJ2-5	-	TGTGCCAGCAGCGCCTCATCGTACCAAGAGACCCAGTACTTC	CASSASSYQETQYF
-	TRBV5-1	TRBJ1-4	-	TGCGCCAGCAGCTTCAGGGATGGGAATGAAAAACTGTTTTTT	CASSFRDGNEKLFF
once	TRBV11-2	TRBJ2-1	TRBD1	TGTGCCAGCAGGAGCCGCGGACAGGCGAGCTCCTACAATGAGCAGTTCTTC	CASRSRGQASSYNEQFF
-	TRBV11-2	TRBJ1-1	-	TGTGCCAGCAGCTTAGTGGGTAGTACTGAAGCTTTCTTT	CASSLVGSTEAFF
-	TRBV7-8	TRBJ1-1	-	TGTGCCAGCAGCTTAGGGCTGTGGGGGAGTACGAACACTGAAGCTTTCTTT	CASSLGLWGSTNTEAFF
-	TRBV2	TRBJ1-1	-	TGTGCCAGCAGGAAGGGAGGGGGTACCAACACTGAAGCTTTCTTT	CASRKGGGTNTEAFF
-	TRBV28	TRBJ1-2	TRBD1	TGTGCCAGCAGTAGACAGGGCCGGCACTATGGCTACACCTTC	CASSRQGRHYGYTF
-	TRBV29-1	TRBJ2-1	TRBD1	TGCAGCGTTGAGAGGGACAGAGGCTACAATGAGCAGTTCTTC	CSVERDRGYNEQFF
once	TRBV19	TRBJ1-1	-	TGTGCCAGTAGTATTGGACTCTGGAACACTGAAGCTTTCTTT	CASSIGLWNTEAFF
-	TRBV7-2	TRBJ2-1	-	TGTGCCAGCAGCTCCGAGACAGGCCTTTACAATGAGCAGTTCTTC	CASSSETGLYNEQFF
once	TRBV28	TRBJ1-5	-	TGTGCCAGCAGTTTAGGACACCGCAATCAGCCCCAGCATTTT	CASSLGHRNQPQHF
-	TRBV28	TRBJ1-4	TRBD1	TGTGCCAGCAGTCTACCGGGACAGGGGGTAGGCGAAAAACTGTTTTTT	CASSLPGQGVGEKLFF
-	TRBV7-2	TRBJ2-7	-	TGTGCCAGCAGCTTAGCTCCTGGCTCCTACGAGCAGTACTTC	CASSLAPGSYEQYF
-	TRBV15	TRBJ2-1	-	TGTGCCACCAGCTGGCGCGATGAGCAGTTCTTC	CATSWRDEQFF
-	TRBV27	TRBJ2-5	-	TGTGCCAGCAGATCCAGACTCCTTTTCGGGACCCAGTACTTC	CASRSRLLFGTQYF
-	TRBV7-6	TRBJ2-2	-	TGTGCCAGCAGCTTAGGGACCCCAGGGACCGGGGAGCTGTTTTTT	CASSLGTPGTGELFF
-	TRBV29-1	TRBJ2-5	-	TGCAGCGCCACCGTGGCGGGCAGCCAAGAGACCCAGTACTTC	CSATVAGSQETQYF
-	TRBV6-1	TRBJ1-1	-	TGTGCCAGCAGTGAATCCCTAGCCAGACCGAACACTGAAGCTTTCTTT	CASSESLARPNTEAFF
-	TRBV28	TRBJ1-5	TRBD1	TGTGCCAGCAGGATATCGGGACAGGCCCAGCCCCAGCATTTT	CASRISGQAQPQHF
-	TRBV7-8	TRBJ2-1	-	TGTGCCAGCAGCCTAGAAAGGGGGTTCAATGAGCAGTTCTTC	CASSLERGFNEQFF
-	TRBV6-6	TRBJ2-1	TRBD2	TGTGCCAGCAGTCGACGGGGACTAGCGGGAGTATACAATGAGCAGTTCTTC	CASSRRGLAGVYNEQFF
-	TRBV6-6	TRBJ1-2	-	TGTGCCAGCGAAACAGGGCTCGGCTATGGCTACACCTTC	CASETGLGYGYTF
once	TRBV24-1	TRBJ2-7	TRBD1	TGTGCCACCAGTGATCCGGACAGGGTATACGAGCAGTACTTC	CATSDPDRVYEQYF
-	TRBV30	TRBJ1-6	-	TGTGCCTGCACAACCGGGGATTATATCAATTCACCCCTCCACTTT	CACTTGDYINSPLHF
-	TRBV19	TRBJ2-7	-	TGTGCCAGTAGCTCGGGGGCGCGGTCCTACGAGCAGTACTTC	CASSSGARSYEQYF
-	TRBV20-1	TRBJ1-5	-	TGCAGTGCTAGTCGGTCCTATAGCAATCAGCCCCAGCATTTT	CSASRSYSNQPQHF
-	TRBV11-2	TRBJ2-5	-	TGTGCCAGCAGCTTAGGCAGGGGCGACCAAGAGACCCAGTACTTC	CASSLGRGDQETQYF
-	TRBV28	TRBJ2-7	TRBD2	TGTGCCAGCAGTACCGGGGGGGTCGAGCAGTACTTC	CASSTGGVEQYF
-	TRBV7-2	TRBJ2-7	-	TGTGCCAGCAGCCTGAGCCACAGGGTCGGCAACGAGCAGTACTTC	CASSLSHRVGNEQYF
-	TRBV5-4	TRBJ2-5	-	TGTGCCAGCAGCTTGGCCACCCCGGGGAGTACCCAGTACTTC	CASSLATPGSTQYF
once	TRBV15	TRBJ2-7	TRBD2	TGTGCCACCAGCAGAGGCGGGAGTCAGTACGAGCAGTACTTC	CATSRGGSQYEQYF
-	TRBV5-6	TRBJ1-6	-	TGTGCCAGCAGCTTTGGGCAGGGGAAGACGGCACCCCTCCACTTT	CASSFGQGKTAPLHF
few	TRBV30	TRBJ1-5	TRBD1	TGTGCCTGGACACAGGGGGGCCAGCCCCAGCATTTT	CAWTQGGQPQHF
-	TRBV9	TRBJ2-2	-	TGTGCCAGCAGCCCTCGACACCTGAACACCGGGGAGCTGTTTTTT	CASSPRHLNTGELFF
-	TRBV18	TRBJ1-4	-	TGTGCCAGCTCACCAGGCGGGACGCGTAATGAAAAACTGTTTTTT	CASSPGGTRNEKLFF
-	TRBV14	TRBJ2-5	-	TGTGCCAGCAGCCGGAGGGAGACCCAGTACTTC	CASSRRETQYF
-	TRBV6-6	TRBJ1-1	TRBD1	TGTGCCAGCAGTTACTACGGACAGGGGAGCACTGAAGCTTTCTTT	CASSYYGQGSTEAFF
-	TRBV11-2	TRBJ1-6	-	TGTGCCAGCAGCCCTCAACAGGGCAATTCACCCCTCCACTTT	CASSPQQGNSPLHF
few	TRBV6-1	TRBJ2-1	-	TGTGCCAGCAGTGAAGCCGGACAGACTACATTCTACAATGAGCAGTTCTTC	CASSEAGQTTFYNEQFF
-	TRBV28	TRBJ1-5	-	TGTGCCAGCAGTTTTGGCAGGTCCCAGCATTTT	CASSFGRSQHF
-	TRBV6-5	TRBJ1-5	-	TGTGCCAGCAGAAACGGGGAGGGGCCATGGCCCCAGCATTTT	CASRNGEGPWPQHF
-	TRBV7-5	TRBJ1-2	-	TGTGCCAGACGGCTTTTTGGATGCTATGGCTACACCTTC	CARRLFGCYGYTF
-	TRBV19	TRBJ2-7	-	TGTGCCAGTAGTACGACACTACGCTCCGAGCAGTACTTC	CASSTTLRSEQYF
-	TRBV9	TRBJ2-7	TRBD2	TGTGCCAGCAGCCCCGTAGGGTCCAGCGGGAGGGCCCTCGAGCAGTACTTC	CASSPVGSSGRALEQYF
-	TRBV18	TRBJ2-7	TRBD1	TGTGCCAGCTCACCAATAGGACAGGGGGCCTACGAGCAGTACTTC	CASSPIGQGAYEQYF
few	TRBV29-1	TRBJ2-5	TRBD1	TGCAGCGTTGCAGGGGGTCTGGGGACCCAGTACTTC	CSVAGGLGTQYF
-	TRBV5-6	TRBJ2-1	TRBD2	TGTGCCAGCAGCTTCGGACTAGCGGGAGACAATGAGCAGTTCTTC	CASSFGLAGDNEQFF
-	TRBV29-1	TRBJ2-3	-	TGCAGCGTTGAGCGGCAGGGGTCAGATACGCAGTATTTT	CSVERQGSDTQYF
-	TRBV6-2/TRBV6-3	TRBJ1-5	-	TGTGCCAGCAGTCCACCTAGGGGCCCTTCGAGCAATCAGCCCCAGCATTTT	CASSPPRGPSSNQPQHF
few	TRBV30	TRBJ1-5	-	TGTGCCTGGGCGGCGGACAGCAATCAGCCCCAGCATTTT	CAWAADSNQPQHF
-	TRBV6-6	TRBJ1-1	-	TGTGCCAGCACCCCTGCGCCGGGGTTGAACACTGAAGCTTTCTTT	CASTPAPGLNTEAFF
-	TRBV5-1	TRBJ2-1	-	TGCGCCAGCAGCCCTATAACAGAGGACAATGAGCAGTTCTTC	CASSPITEDNEQFF
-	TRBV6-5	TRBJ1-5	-	TGTGCCAGCAGTCCGGGTACAGTGGGTCAGCCCCAGCATTTT	CASSPGTVGQPQHF
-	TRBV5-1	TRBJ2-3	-	TGCGCCAGCAGCCCAGGACTACTCCCGGGCACAGATACGCAGTATTTT	CASSPGLLPGTDTQYF